A selection of T cell receptor beta chains follows, all from one sample in a study of post-analysis software for immune sequencing data. TCRdb fed the PCR reads into MiXCR, producing one record per CDR3 protein. The sample lists hundreds of thousands of distinct CDR3 sequences; about 27% were seen once. Specimen: blood. These receptors were collected from a girl aged 5 to 17 with multiple sclerosis. Both conserved end residues are part of each CDR3. A D gene is named only where the DNA matches it firmly. Some rows mark clone size as missing; the rest say once, few, many or name a class of expanded clone.

CDR3 protein: CASSLGLDDNQPQHF; CDR3 DNA: TGCGCCAGCAGCTTGGGGCTGGACGACAATCAGCCCCAGCATTTT; D gene: .; CDR3 length: 15; clone size: .; J gene: TRBJ1-5; V gene: TRBV5-1
CDR3 protein: CASSLGTYPGLRSSEQYF; CDR3 DNA: TGTGCCAGCAGTTTAGGGACCTATCCGGGATTAAGAAGCAGCGAGCAGTACTTC; D gene: .; CDR3 length: 18; clone size: once; J gene: TRBJ2-7; V gene: TRBV27
CDR3 protein: CGASGQGPVRKTQYF; CDR3 DNA: TGCGGTGCTAGCGGACAGGGCCCCGTCCGAAAGACCCAGTACTTC; D gene: .; CDR3 length: 15; clone size: .; J gene: TRBJ2-5; V gene: TRBV20-1
CDR3 protein: CASSSYRRTTNEKLFF; CDR3 DNA: TGTGCCAGCAGTTCCTACCGCCGGACAACTAATGAAAAACTGTTTTTT; D gene: .; CDR3 length: 16; clone size: .; J gene: TRBJ1-4; V gene: TRBV7-2
CDR3 protein: CASSLDSGRSETQYF; CDR3 DNA: TGCGCCAGCAGCTTAGACAGCGGGAGATCGGAGACCCAGTACTTC; D gene: TRBD2; CDR3 length: 15; clone size: .; J gene: TRBJ2-5; V gene: TRBV5-1
CDR3 protein: CASSQAVAVNTDTQYF; CDR3 DNA: TGTGCCAGCAGCCAAGCTGTAGCGGTCAACACAGATACGCAGTATTTT; D gene: .; CDR3 length: 16; clone size: .; J gene: TRBJ2-3; V gene: TRBV3-1
CDR3 protein: CASSFLAGDNEQFF; CDR3 DNA: TGTGCTAGCAGCTTTCTAGCGGGGGACAATGAGCAGTTCTTC; D gene: TRBD2; CDR3 length: 14; clone size: .; J gene: TRBJ2-1; V gene: TRBV7-7
CDR3 protein: CASRLQFRGAGNTEAFF; CDR3 DNA: TGTGCCAGCAGGCTTCAGTTCAGGGGCGCTGGGAACACTGAAGCTTTCTTT; D gene: .; CDR3 length: 17; clone size: .; J gene: TRBJ1-1; V gene: TRBV6-1
CDR3 protein: CASSQTPSSFYEQYF; CDR3 DNA: TGTGCCAGCAGCCAAACCCCTAGCAGCTTCTACGAGCAGTACTTC; D gene: .; CDR3 length: 15; clone size: .; J gene: TRBJ2-7; V gene: TRBV4-2
CDR3 protein: CASSRLGMAISYGYTF; CDR3 DNA: TGTGCCAGCAGCCGATTGGGCATGGCCATTAGCTATGGCTACACCTTC; D gene: .; CDR3 length: 16; clone size: few; J gene: TRBJ1-2; V gene: TRBV6-5
CDR3 protein: CSVLTGGNQPQHF; CDR3 DNA: TGCAGCGTCCTGACAGGGGGCAATCAGCCCCAGCATTTT; D gene: TRBD1; CDR3 length: 13; clone size: .; J gene: TRBJ1-5; V gene: TRBV29-1
CDR3 protein: CASSATGTGTSGRLRGFF; CDR3 DNA: TGTGCCAGCAGCGCTACAGGGACCGGGACTAGCGGGAGGCTTCGGGGGTTCTTC; D gene: TRBD2; CDR3 length: 18; clone size: .; J gene: TRBJ2-1; V gene: TRBV6-1
CDR3 protein: CSAEPGTATGELFF; CDR3 DNA: TGCAGCGCCGAACCCGGGACGGCGACCGGGGAGCTGTTTTTT; D gene: .; CDR3 length: 14; clone size: .; J gene: TRBJ2-2; V gene: TRBV29-1
CDR3 protein: CASRWTGIGQETQYF; CDR3 DNA: TGTGCCAGCAGGTGGACAGGGATTGGTCAAGAGACCCAGTACTTC; D gene: TRBD1; CDR3 length: 15; clone size: few; J gene: TRBJ2-5; V gene: TRBV3-1
CDR3 protein: CSVSGQANSGANVRTF; CDR3 DNA: TGCAGCGTTTCGGGACAGGCGAACTCTGGGGCCAACGTCCGGACTTTC; D gene: TRBD1; CDR3 length: 16; clone size: .; J gene: TRBJ2-6; V gene: TRBV29-1
CDR3 protein: CASSVDFSDTQYF; CDR3 DNA: TGTGCCAGCAGTGTTGACTTCTCAGATACGCAGTATTTT; D gene: .; CDR3 length: 13; clone size: few; J gene: TRBJ2-3; V gene: TRBV2
CDR3 protein: CSVPEDGRGFRQFF; CDR3 DNA: TGCAGCGTTCCCGAAGATGGCAGGGGATTCCGGCAGTTCTTC; D gene: .; CDR3 length: 14; clone size: few; J gene: TRBJ2-1; V gene: TRBV29-1
CDR3 protein: CASSQTTETQYF; CDR3 DNA: TGTGCCAGCAGCCAAACGACGGAGACCCAGTACTTC; D gene: .; CDR3 length: 12; clone size: few; J gene: TRBJ2-5; V gene: TRBV3-1
CDR3 protein: CSATALGYGYTF; CDR3 DNA: TGCAGTGCTACCGCTTTGGGCTATGGCTACACCTTC; D gene: .; CDR3 length: 12; clone size: .; J gene: TRBJ1-2; V gene: TRBV20-1
CDR3 protein: CASGRDRSYEQYF; CDR3 DNA: TGTGCCAGCGGCCGGGACAGGTCCTACGAGCAGTACTTC; D gene: TRBD1; CDR3 length: 13; clone size: .; J gene: TRBJ2-7; V gene: TRBV6-5
CDR3 protein: CASSSLQGGRGNEQFF; CDR3 DNA: TGTGCCAGCAGCTCCCTCCAGGGCGGGAGGGGTAATGAGCAGTTCTTC; D gene: TRBD2; CDR3 length: 16; clone size: .; J gene: TRBJ2-1; V gene: TRBV13
CDR3 protein: CASSSSSGRANEQYF; CDR3 DNA: TGTGCCAGCAGCTCTAGCAGCGGGAGAGCCAATGAGCAGTACTTC; D gene: TRBD2; CDR3 length: 15; clone size: .; J gene: TRBJ2-7; V gene: TRBV12-3/TRBV12-4
CDR3 protein: CSARDFPGNTEAFF; CDR3 DNA: TGCAGTGCTAGAGATTTTCCCGGGAACACTGAAGCTTTCTTT; D gene: .; CDR3 length: 14; clone size: .; J gene: TRBJ1-1; V gene: TRBV20-1
CDR3 protein: CASSPGLAGGPSNEQFF; CDR3 DNA: TGTGCCAGCAGTCCCGGACTAGCGGGAGGGCCCTCCAATGAGCAGTTCTTC; D gene: TRBD2; CDR3 length: 17; clone size: few; J gene: TRBJ2-1; V gene: TRBV6-1
CDR3 protein: CSVEDPNSGIGELFF; CDR3 DNA: TGCAGCGTTGAAGATCCAAACTCGGGGATCGGGGAGCTGTTTTTT; D gene: .; CDR3 length: 15; clone size: .; J gene: TRBJ2-2; V gene: TRBV29-1
CDR3 protein: CASSLGIGAKNIQYF; CDR3 DNA: TGCGCCAGCAGCTTGGGTATCGGAGCCAAAAACATTCAGTACTTC; D gene: .; CDR3 length: 15; clone size: .; J gene: TRBJ2-4; V gene: TRBV5-1
CDR3 protein: CASSLGRQGWVDTQYF; CDR3 DNA: TGTGCCAGCAGTTTAGGTCGGCAGGGTTGGGTGGATACGCAGTATTTT; D gene: .; CDR3 length: 16; clone size: .; J gene: TRBJ2-3; V gene: TRBV27
CDR3 protein: CSVDRAGGTEAFF; CDR3 DNA: TGCAGCGTTGACCGGGCAGGGGGCACTGAAGCTTTCTTT; D gene: TRBD1; CDR3 length: 13; clone size: few; J gene: TRBJ1-1; V gene: TRBV29-1
CDR3 protein: CSASTTGTPYGYTF; CDR3 DNA: TGCAGTGCTTCTACCACCGGGACTCCTTATGGCTACACCTTC; D gene: .; CDR3 length: 14; clone size: .; J gene: TRBJ1-2; V gene: TRBV20-1
CDR3 protein: CASSDVWNGQFF; CDR3 DNA: TGTGCTAGCAGCGACGTTTGGAATGGGCAGTTCTTC; D gene: .; CDR3 length: 12; clone size: .; J gene: TRBJ2-1; V gene: TRBV28
CDR3 protein: CASTNSPELRETQYF; CDR3 DNA: TGTGCCAGCACCAATTCGCCGGAATTAAGGGAGACCCAGTACTTC; D gene: .; CDR3 length: 15; clone size: few; J gene: TRBJ2-5; V gene: TRBV28
CDR3 protein: CASSLTGTGWETQYF; CDR3 DNA: TGCGCCAGCAGCCTAACCGGGACAGGGTGGGAGACCCAGTACTTC; D gene: TRBD1; CDR3 length: 15; clone size: .; J gene: TRBJ2-5; V gene: TRBV4-3
CDR3 protein: CASSQVGRADTQYF; CDR3 DNA: TGTGCCAGCAGCCAAGTGGGGCGAGCGGATACACAGTATTTT; D gene: .; CDR3 length: 14; clone size: few; J gene: TRBJ2-3; V gene: TRBV3-1
CDR3 protein: CASSVGTGVGTQYF; CDR3 DNA: TGTGCCAGCAGTGTCGGCACAGGGGTAGGGACCCAGTACTTC; D gene: TRBD1; CDR3 length: 14; clone size: .; J gene: TRBJ2-5; V gene: TRBV25-1
CDR3 protein: CSARKGGQETQYF; CDR3 DNA: TGCAGTGCCAGGAAGGGGGGCCAAGAGACCCAGTACTTC; D gene: .; CDR3 length: 13; clone size: few; J gene: TRBJ2-5; V gene: TRBV20-1
CDR3 protein: CASSLNSYTDAQYF; CDR3 DNA: TGTGCCAGCAGCTTGAACAGTTACACAGATGCGCAGTATTTT; D gene: .; CDR3 length: 14; clone size: .; J gene: TRBJ2-3; V gene: TRBV7-2
CDR3 protein: CASSGTSGAITDTQYF; CDR3 DNA: TGCGCCAGCAGTGGGACTAGCGGAGCTATAACAGATACGCAGTATTTT; D gene: TRBD2; CDR3 length: 16; clone size: few; J gene: TRBJ2-3; V gene: TRBV10-1
CDR3 protein: CAIKEDRAAKNIQYF; CDR3 DNA: TGTGCCATCAAGGAAGACAGGGCGGCCAAAAACATTCAGTACTTC; D gene: TRBD1; CDR3 length: 15; clone size: .; J gene: TRBJ2-4; V gene: TRBV10-3
CDR3 protein: CASGLTPSTDTQYF; CDR3 DNA: TGCGCCAGCGGGTTGACTCCCAGCACAGATACGCAGTATTTT; D gene: .; CDR3 length: 14; clone size: many; J gene: TRBJ2-3; V gene: TRBV5-1
CDR3 protein: CASSQGTRTDTQYF; CDR3 DNA: TGTGCCAGCAGCCAAGGGACCCGTACAGATACGCAGTATTTT; D gene: .; CDR3 length: 14; clone size: .; J gene: TRBJ2-3; V gene: TRBV3-1